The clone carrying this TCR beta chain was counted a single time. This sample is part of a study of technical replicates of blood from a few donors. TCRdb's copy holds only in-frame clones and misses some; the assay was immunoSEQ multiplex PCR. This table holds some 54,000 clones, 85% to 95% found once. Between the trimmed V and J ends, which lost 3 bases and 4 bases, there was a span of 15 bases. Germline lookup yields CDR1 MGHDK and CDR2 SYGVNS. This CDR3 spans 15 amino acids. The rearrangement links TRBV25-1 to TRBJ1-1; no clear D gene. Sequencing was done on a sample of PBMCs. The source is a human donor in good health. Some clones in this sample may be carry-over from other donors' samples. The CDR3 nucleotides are TGTGCCAGCAGTGATCCCCCGGGAGGAGGCACTGAAGCTTTCTTT. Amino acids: CASSDPPGGGTEAFF.